This TCR beta chain was recorded in a study of beta chain features in type 1 diabetes. What was sequenced were expressed TCRB transcripts, since all of the isolated RNA had been reverse transcribed. Produced via immunoSEQ multiplex PCR; TCRdb's table is partial and in-frame only. The sample yields more than 300,000 clones, approximately 10% seen once. This clone was seen more than once but under ten times. The antigen is undetermined. Findings and limits, study-wide: For Type 1 diabetes patients, all four CD4+ subsets carried TCRB CDR3s that were moderately but significantly shorter.

The clonotype was recovered from a young man with type 1 diabetes. Sequencing was carried out using central memory CD4+ T cells from blood.

The CDR3 protein is CASSIQGARTEAFF. Written as DNA, the CDR3 is TGCGCCAGCTCCATACAGGGGGCGCGAACTGAAGCTTTCTTT. The chain uses TRBV5-1 and TRBJ1-1, with TRBD1 identical over 9 bases. The CDR3 sequence is 14 residues long. The V and J ends lost 7 bases and 5 bases, in that order; junction bases with no gene match: 9. Per germline, CDR1 SGHRS and CDR2 YFSETQ. Supplemented by reference TRBV5-1 and TRBJ1-1, the full variable domain reads KAGVTQTPRYLIKTRGQQVTLSCSPISGHRSVSWYQQTPGQGLQFLFEYFSETQRNKGNFPGRFSGRQFSNSRSEMNVSTLELGDSALYLCASSIQGARTEAFFGQGTRLTVV.